These 5 T cell receptor beta chains share one sample of origin, sequenced in a study of blood T cells in healthy people across ages (dated by TCRdb to about 2015). The method was 5' RACE. TCRdb shows the sequencer as Illumina HiSeq 2500. A second about 6 to 11 cycle PCR used a sample-barcoded 5' primer and a J-beta primer mix. TCRdb reworked the public reads: Q25 trimming with fastp, MiXCR clone assembly, productive beta chains retained. CDR3 protein duplicates are merged, each entry listing the most common genes and DNA. Across this sample there are approximately 780,000 distinct CDR3 sequences, with 25% to 30% seen only once. The ten largest clonotypes hold roughly 3.1% of the sample. These same records also appear under a second study, on T cells of mothers and their children.

Source material: blood. The source is a boy younger than 18 in good health.

The chain couples TRBV29-1 to TRBJ2-6; a possible D gene is TRBD2 (6 bases). The germline V gene has CDR1 SQVTM and CDR2 ANQGSEA. Trimming removed 4 bases from V and 4 bases from J, with 17 bases in between. The CDR3 has 16 residues. The CDR3 loop is CSVAGRDLFGANVLTF. In DNA form, the CDR3 reads TGCAGCGTTGCCGGCAGGGACTTGTTCGGGGCCAACGTCCTGACTTTC.

This clonotype was counted a few times. The chain joins TRBV21-1 to TRBJ1-1. TRBV21-1 is shown as a pseudogene. The CDR3 contains 14 residues. CDR3 region: CASSKDVENTEAFF. CDR3 in DNA: TGTGCCAGCAGCAAAGACGTGGAGAACACTGAAGCTTTCTTT.

This clonotype was seen many times. Relative to the germline gene, one junction end is altered; a read error may explain this. The chain combines TRBV7-2 with TRBJ1-6; D gene unclear. This CDR3 region has 14 residues. Germline V gene data show CDR1 as SGHTA and CDR2 as FQGNSA. The CDR3 reads CASSPGSNNSPLHF. In nucleotides, the CDR3 is TGTGCCAGCAGCCCGGGCTCCAATAATTCACCCCTCCACTTT.

This clonotype was observed a handful of times. V usage is TRBV6-6 and J usage is TRBJ1-5; D is undetermined. The V gene lost 1 base and the J gene lost 4 bases, with 2 bases spanning the gap. Germline V lookup: CDR1 MNHNY, CDR2 SVGAGI (reference sequence). This CDR3 is 12 amino acids long. CDR3 sequence: CASSYLNQPQHF. In nucleotides, the CDR3 is TGTGCCAGCAGTTACTTGAATCAGCCCCAGCATTTT.

The gene calls are TRBV11-2 and TRBJ1-2; possibly TRBD1 for D (6 bases). V lost 4 bases and J 5 bases, leaving 17 bases between the germline ends. Per germline, CDR1 SGHAT and CDR2 FQNNGV. This CDR3 region has 15 residues. The CDR3 DNA follows: TGTGCCAGCAGCTCCCCGGGGGCTGTTCGTTATGGCTACACCTTC. As protein: CASSSPGAVRYGYTF.